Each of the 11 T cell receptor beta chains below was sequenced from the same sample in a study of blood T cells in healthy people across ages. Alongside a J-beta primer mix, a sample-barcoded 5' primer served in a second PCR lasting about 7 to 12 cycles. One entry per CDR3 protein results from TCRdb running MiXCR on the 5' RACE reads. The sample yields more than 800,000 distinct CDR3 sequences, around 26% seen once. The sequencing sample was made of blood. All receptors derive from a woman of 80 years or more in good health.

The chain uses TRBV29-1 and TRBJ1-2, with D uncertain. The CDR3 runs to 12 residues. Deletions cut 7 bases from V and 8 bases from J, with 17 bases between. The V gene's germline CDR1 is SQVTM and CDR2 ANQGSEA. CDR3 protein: CSAVLGLTGYTF. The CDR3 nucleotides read TGCAGCGCGGTTCTGGGCCTAACCGGCTACACCTTC. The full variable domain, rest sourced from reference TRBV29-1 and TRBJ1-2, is SAVISQKPSRDICQRGTSLTIQCQVDSQVTMMFWYRQQPGQSLTLIATANQGSEATYESGFVIDKFPISRPNLTFSTLTVSNMSPEDSSIYLCSAVLGLTGYTFGSGTRLTVV.

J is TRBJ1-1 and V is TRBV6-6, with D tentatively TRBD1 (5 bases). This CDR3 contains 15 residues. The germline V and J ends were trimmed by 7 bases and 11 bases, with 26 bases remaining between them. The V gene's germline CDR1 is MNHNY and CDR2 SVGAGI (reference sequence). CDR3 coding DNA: TGTGCCAGCACCCTAACGGAAGGGGTGTCGGCGCGTGCTTTCTTT. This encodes CASTLTEGVSARAFF.

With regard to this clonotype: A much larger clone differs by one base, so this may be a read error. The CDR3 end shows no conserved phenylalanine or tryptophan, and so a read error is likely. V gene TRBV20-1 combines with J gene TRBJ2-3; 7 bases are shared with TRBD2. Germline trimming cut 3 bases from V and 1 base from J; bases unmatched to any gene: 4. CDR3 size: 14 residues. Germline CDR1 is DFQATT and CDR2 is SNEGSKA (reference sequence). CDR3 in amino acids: CSARGGLGTDTQYL. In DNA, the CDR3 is TGCAGTGCTAGGGGAGGACTAGGCACAGATACGCAGTATTTG.

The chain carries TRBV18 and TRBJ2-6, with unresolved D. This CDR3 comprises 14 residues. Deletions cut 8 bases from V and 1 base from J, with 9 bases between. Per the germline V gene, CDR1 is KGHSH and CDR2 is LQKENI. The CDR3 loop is CASPSQSGANVLTF. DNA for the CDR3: TGTGCCAGCCCATCCCAATCTGGGGCCAACGTCCTGACTTTC.

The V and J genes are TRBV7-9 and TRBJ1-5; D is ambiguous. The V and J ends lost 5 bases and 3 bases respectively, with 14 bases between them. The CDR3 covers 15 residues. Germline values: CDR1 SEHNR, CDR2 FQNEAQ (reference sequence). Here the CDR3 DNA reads TGTGCCAGCAGCCCCTTGGGCGGGTACAATCAGCCCCAGCATTTT. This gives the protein CASSPLGGYNQPQHF.

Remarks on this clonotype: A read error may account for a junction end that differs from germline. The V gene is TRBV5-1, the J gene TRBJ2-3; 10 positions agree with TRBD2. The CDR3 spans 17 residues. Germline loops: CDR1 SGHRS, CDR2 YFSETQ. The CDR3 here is CASSLDLAGADTDMQYF. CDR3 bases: TGCGCCAGCAGCTTGGACCTAGCGGGAGCGGACACAGATATGCAGTATTTT.

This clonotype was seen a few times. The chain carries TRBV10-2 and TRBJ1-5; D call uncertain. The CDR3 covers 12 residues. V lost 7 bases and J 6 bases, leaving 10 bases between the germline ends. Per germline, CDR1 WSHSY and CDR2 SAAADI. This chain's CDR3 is CASTSGGQPQHF. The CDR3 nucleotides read TGCGCCAGCACCTCCGGCGGTCAGCCCCAGCATTTT.

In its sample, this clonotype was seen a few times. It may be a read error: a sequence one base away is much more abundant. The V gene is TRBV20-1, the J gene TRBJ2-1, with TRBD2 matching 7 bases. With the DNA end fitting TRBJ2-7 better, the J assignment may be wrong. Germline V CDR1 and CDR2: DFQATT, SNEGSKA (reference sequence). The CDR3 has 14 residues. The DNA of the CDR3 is TGCAGTGCTAGACTAGCGGTGACCTACAATGAGCAGTACTTC. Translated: CSARLAVTYNEQYF.

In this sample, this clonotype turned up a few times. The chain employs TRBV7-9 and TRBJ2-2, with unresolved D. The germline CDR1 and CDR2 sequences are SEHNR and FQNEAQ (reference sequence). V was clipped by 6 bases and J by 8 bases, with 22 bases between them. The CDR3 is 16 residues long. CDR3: CASSPKEHRALGELFF. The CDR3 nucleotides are TGTGCCAGCAGTCCCAAAGAGCACCGGGCCTTGGGGGAGCTGTTTTTT.

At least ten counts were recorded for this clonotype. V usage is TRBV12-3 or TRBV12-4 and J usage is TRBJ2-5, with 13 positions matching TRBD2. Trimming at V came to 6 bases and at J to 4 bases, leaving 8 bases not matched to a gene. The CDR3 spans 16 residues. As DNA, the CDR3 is TGTGCCAGCAGCCCACGACTAGCGGGGGGAGCAGAGACCCAGTACTTC. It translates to CASSPRLAGGAETQYF.

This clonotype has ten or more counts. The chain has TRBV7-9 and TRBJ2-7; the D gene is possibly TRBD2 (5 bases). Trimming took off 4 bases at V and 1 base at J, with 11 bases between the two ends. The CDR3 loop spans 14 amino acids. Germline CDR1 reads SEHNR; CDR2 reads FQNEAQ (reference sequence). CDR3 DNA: TGTGCCAGCAGCTCTGGACTGGGTTCCTACGAGCAGTACTTC. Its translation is CASSSGLGSYEQYF.